This T cell receptor (beta chain) is from a study of T cells in Graves' hyperthyroidism and ophthalmopathy. On the study more broadly: The initial diagnosis was the point when peripheral blood was collected, ahead of any treatment. Overall study results and limits: The model identified upcoming ophthalmopathy a median roughly 6.5 months ahead of onset.

Germline V lookup: CDR1 SNHLY, CDR2 FYNNEI. This CDR3 contains 13 residues. To note about this clonotype: Its antigen is currently unknown. A read error is possible here, since a much larger clone lies one base away.

RNA transcripts yielded amplified TCR beta CDR3 regions. A set of HTBI primers served as the primers for a first-round RT-PCR of the TCR CDR3. Each CDR3 protein is one row after TCRdb ran MiXCR on the multiplex PCR reads. Of a few hundred thousand distinct CDR3 sequences listed, approximately 14% are singletons. The TCR originated in a young woman with Graves' hyperthyroidism that later progressed to Graves' ophthalmopathy. Sequenced sample: blood. The rearrangement uses TRBV2 and TRBJ2-7, with D perhaps matching TRBD1 (6 bases). The end of the DNA aligns better with TRBJ2-1, so the J call may be wrong. The CDR3 spells CASSGQASYEQFF. The CDR3 nucleotides are TGTGCCAGCAGTGGACAGGCCTCCTACGAGCAGTTCTTC.